Below are 10 T cell receptor beta chains sequenced from a single sample in a study of technical replicates of blood from a handful of donors. Method: immunoSEQ multiplex PCR; TCRdb's copy keeps in-frame clones and lacks some. The sample holds under 100,000 clones, approximately 95% seen once. The sample taken for sequencing was T cells isolated from PBMCs. Source of these receptors: a human donor in good health.

The rearrangement uses TRBV2 and TRBJ2-5, with 11 bases identical to TRBD2. V lost 7 bases and J lost 5; bases outside the gene matches: 9. The CDR3 covers 15 residues. The germline V gene has CDR1 SNHLY and CDR2 FYNNEI. CDR3 protein: CASTTLAGDRETQYF. In nucleotides, the CDR3 is TGTGCCAGCACCACACTAGCGGGAGATCGTGAGACCCAGTACTTC.

The chain uses TRBV19 and TRBJ2-5, with D possibly matching TRBD1 (6 bases). Germline CDR1 and CDR2: LNHDA and SQIVND (reference sequence). V was shortened by 5 bases and J by 4 bases, with 14 bases between the two germline ends. The CDR3 runs to 14 residues. CDR3 loop: CASSPVGAAETQYF. CDR3 bases: TGTGCCAGTAGTCCGGTGGGGGCTGCAGAGACCCAGTACTTC.

The gene calls are TRBV6-5 and TRBJ2-7; possible D gene TRBD2, 5 bases. The V and J ends lost 0 bases and 0 bases respectively, with 12 bases between them. The CDR3 runs to 16 residues. Germline CDR1 and CDR2: MNHEY and SVGAGI. As DNA, the CDR3 is TGTGCCAGCAGTTACTCGGTAAGCGGCAGCTCCTACGAGCAGTACTTC. As protein: CASSYSVSGSSYEQYF.

This chain links TRBV18 with TRBJ2-1, with 9 bases matching TRBD2. The CDR3 is 17 amino acids. CDR1 is KGHSH and CDR2 is LQKENI in the germline V gene. J gave up 4 bases and V 2 bases, and 9 bases lay outside the gene matches. The CDR3 loop reads CASSPMVAGVYYNEQFF. The CDR3 coding sequence is TGTGCCAGCTCACCAATGGTAGCGGGAGTATATTACAATGAGCAGTTCTTC.

The chain couples TRBV4-2 to TRBJ2-7, with D perhaps TRBD2 (6 bases). CDR3 size: 14 residues. Between the trimmed V and J ends, which lost 3 bases and 6 bases, there was a span of 15 bases. Germline loops: CDR1 LGHNA, CDR2 YNFKEQ. Here the CDR3 reads CASSQDYRTGEQYF. The CDR3 region has the DNA TGTGCCAGCAGCCAGGACTACAGGACGGGCGAGCAGTACTTC.

V and J are TRBV2 and TRBJ2-7; TRBD1 might be the D (6 bases). The CDR3 has 14 amino acids. Between the trimmed V and J ends, which lost 4 bases and 3 bases, there was a span of 13 bases. The germline CDR1 and CDR2 sequences are SNHLY and FYNNEI. The CDR3 sequence: CASSGYRAGYEQYF. The CDR3 bases are TGTGCCAGCAGTGGGTACAGGGCGGGCTACGAGCAGTACTTC.

The rearrangement uses TRBV12-2 and TRBJ1-1; the table assigns TRBD1, which was not confirmed against the DNA. TRBV12-2 is a known pseudogene. The CDR3 length is 16 residues. DNA of the CDR3: TGTGCAAGTCGCCGGGGACCGGGACAGCCGAACACTGAAGCTTTCTTT. It encodes CASRRGPGQPNTEAFF.

The J gene is TRBJ2-7, the V gene TRBV5-8, with TRBD1 identical over 8 bases. The CDR3 loop spans 15 amino acids. Per the germline V gene, CDR1 is SGHTS and CDR2 is YDEGEE. The J segment lost 7 bases and the V segment lost 0 bases, leaving 9 bases of the junction unmatched. This CDR3 reads CASSLAGTGGYEQYF. The CDR3 coding sequence is TGTGCCAGCAGCTTGGCCGGGACAGGAGGGTATGAGCAGTACTTC.

This clone was counted between two and nine times. This sequence joins TRBV5-1 and TRBJ1-3, with D uncertain. Germline lookup yields CDR1 SGHRS and CDR2 YFSETQ. This CDR3 is built from 12 residues. V dropped 7 bases and J dropped 0 bases, with 5 bases sitting between them. CDR3 sequence: CASSDSGNTIYF. The DNA for the CDR3 is TGCGCCAGCTCAGACTCTGGAAACACCATATATTTT.

Here the CDR3 reads CASSSYSGELFF. The CDR3 nucleotides read TGTGCCAGCAGTTCTTATTCCGGGGAGCTGTTTTTT. V is TRBV7-9 and J is TRBJ2-2; D call uncertain. The CDR3 extends over 12 amino acids. Germline V gene data show CDR1 as SEHNR and CDR2 as FQNEAQ (reference sequence). Between the trimmed V and J ends, which lost 6 bases and 6 bases, there was a span of 8 bases.